These 14 T cell receptor beta chains were sequenced from one sample in a study of vaccination effects on CD4 cells after COVID-19. Clones were sequenced by immunoSEQ multiplex PCR, and TCRdb holds only the in-frame ones, with some missing. Among 25,000 to 35,000 clones listed, 75% to 85% were seen once. In the ViraFEST assay, antigen-specific CD4+ clonotypes were identified by expansion after peptide-pool stimulation. Following culture for under 12 days, CD4+ T cells were isolated. In the vaccine recipients, nucleocapsid antibodies were negative and there was no prior SARS-CoV-2 infection. Antigens for these TCRs are unknown. Source: CD4+ T cells from PBMCs cultured with SARS-CoV-2 spike peptides, taken before COVID-19 vaccination. Receptor source: a human donor who received a COVID-19 vaccine.

Points on this clone: Compared with germline, one end of the junction differs, possibly owing to a read error. The V and J genes are TRBV28 and TRBJ1-2; D unclear. In germline, CDR1 is MDHEN, CDR2 SYDVKM. This CDR3 contains 12 residues. The CDR3 DNA sequence: TGTGCCAGCAGTCAAGGGAACTACGGCTACACCTTC. Its translation: CASSQGNYGYTF.

The chain joins TRBV3-1 (or the pseudogene TRBV3-2) to TRBJ2-1; 14 positions match TRBD2. Looked up from germline, CDR1 is LGHDT and CDR2 is YNNKEL (reference sequence). The CDR3 runs 21 residues. The junction had 17 bases not matched to a gene; V was cut back by 3 bases and J by 4 bases. CDR3 sequence reads: CASSQRSTSRTSGGQYNEQFF. The DNA for the CDR3 is TGTGCCAGCAGCCAGCGCTCAACCTCTCGGACTAGCGGGGGGCAATACAATGAGCAGTTCTTC.

The V and J genes are TRBV6-6 and TRBJ1-1; TRBD1 agrees at 10 bases. The CDR3 length is 16 residues. The V gene end was trimmed by 2 bases and the J gene end by 5 bases; junction bases not matched to a gene: 8. Germline V gene data show CDR1 as MNHNY and CDR2 as SVGAGI (reference sequence). Written as DNA, the CDR3 is TGTGCCAGCAGTTACCTCTCGCCGGGACAGGGGACTGAAGCTTTCTTT. It specifies CASSYLSPGQGTEAFF.

The chain uses TRBV7-9 and TRBJ1-1, with D possibly matching TRBD1 (5 bases). Trimming took off 1 base at V and 5 bases at J, with 8 bases between the two ends. From germline, CDR1 is SEHNR and CDR2 FQNEAQ (reference sequence). This CDR3 comprises 13 residues. The CDR3 loop reads CASSLEGMTEAFF. CDR3 sequence (DNA): TGTGCCAGCAGCTTAGAGGGGATGACTGAAGCTTTCTTT. Full variable domain (outside the CDR3, taken from reference TRBV7-9 and TRBJ1-1): DTGVSQNPRHKITKRGQNVTFRCDPISEHNRLYWYRQTLGQGPEFLTYFQNEAQLEKSRLLSDRFSAERPKGSFSTLEIQRTEQGDSAMYLCASSLEGMTEAFFGQGTRLTVV.

The sample holds one count of this clone. The V and J genes are TRBV18 and TRBJ2-5; no clear D. The CDR3 is 13 amino acids. Trimming cost V 6 bases and J 5 bases, with 13 bases left between them. Germline lookup yields CDR1 KGHSH and CDR2 LQKENI. The CDR3, as DNA: TGTGCCAGCTCCCAGGACCTTAGTGAGACCCAGTACTTC. Encoded protein: CASSQDLSETQYF.

The gene calls are TRBV7-6 and TRBJ2-1; TRBD2 might be the D (6 bases). The germline gives CDR1 SGHVS, CDR2 FNYEAQ. This CDR3 is built from 15 residues. V was clipped by 4 bases and J by 6 bases, with 16 bases between them. The CDR3, as DNA: TGTGCCAGCAGCTCCATCGGGACTCCCGGCAATGAGCAGTTCTTC. Translating gives CASSSIGTPGNEQFF. Complete variable domain (other parts from reference TRBV7-6 and TRBJ2-1): GAGVSQSPRYKVTKRGQDVALRCDPISGHVSLYWYRQALGQGPEFLTYFNYEAQQDKSGLPNDRFSAERPEGSISTLTIQRTEQRDSAMYRCASSSIGTPGNEQFFGPGTRLTVL.

V usage is TRBV7-8 and J usage is TRBJ2-2, with D perhaps matching TRBD2 (6 bases). The V and J ends lost 6 bases and 7 bases respectively, with 12 bases between them. The CDR3 contains 13 residues. CDR1 is SGHVS and CDR2 is FQNEAQ in the germline V gene. The CDR3 nucleotides are TGTGCCAGCAGGGGGGGAGGAAGCGGGGAGCTGTTTTTT. It yields the protein CASRGGGSGELFF.

The chain is built from TRBV28 and TRBJ2-6; maybe TRBD1 (6 bases). There are 15 residues in the CDR3. The germline V gene has CDR1 MDHEN and CDR2 SYDVKM. With 5 bases removed from V and 1 base from J, the gap between germline ends came to 9 bases. As DNA, the CDR3 is TGTGCCAGCAGTCCTGACAGGTCTGGGGCCAACGTCCTGACTTTC. This encodes CASSPDRSGANVLTF.

The rearrangement joins TRBV4-2 to TRBJ2-1, with a possible D match to TRBD2 (5 bases). The CDR3 runs 15 residues. V dropped 4 bases and J dropped 0 bases, with 10 bases sitting between them. Germline CDR1 LGHNA, CDR2 YNFKEQ. The chain's CDR3 is CASSPGLYSYNEQFF. CDR3 sequence (DNA): TGTGCCAGCAGCCCAGGACTGTACTCCTACAATGAGCAGTTCTTC.

The chain is built from TRBV28 and TRBJ1-2, with unresolved D. Germline V gene lookup returns CDR1 MDHEN and CDR2 SYDVKM. Trimming cost V 8 bases and J 4 bases, with 14 bases left between them. The CDR3 has 13 residues. CDR3 in DNA: TGTGCCAGCTCCACCGGGCACCTCTATGGCTACACCTTC. Its translation: CASSTGHLYGYTF.

The chain couples TRBV27 to TRBJ1-2; D is unclear. Germline V gives CDR1 MNHEY, CDR2 SMNVEV (reference sequence). The CDR3 runs to 14 residues. V lost 1 base, J lost 5 bases, and 11 bases lay in between. CDR3 protein: CASSLWGGNYGYTF. The CDR3 coding sequence is TGTGCCAGCAGTTTATGGGGAGGGAATTATGGCTACACCTTC.

V usage is TRBV6-6 and J usage is TRBJ2-3, with TRBD2 identical over 7 bases. Germline V gives CDR1 MNHNY, CDR2 SVGAGI (reference sequence). V was clipped by 4 bases and J by 2 bases; unmatched bases: 9. The CDR3 spans 16 residues. CDR3 in amino acids: CASSSWQRGSTDTQYF. The CDR3 DNA reads TGTGCCAGCAGTTCTTGGCAGCGGGGCTCCACAGATACGCAGTATTTT.

The V and J genes are TRBV21-1 and TRBJ2-7; the table's D call of TRBD1 was not tested on the DNA. TRBV21-1 is noted as a pseudogene. The CDR3 sequence is 14 residues long. CDR3 sequence: CASRRDRSSYEQYF. The CDR3 region has the DNA TGTGCCAGCAGGAGGGACAGGAGCTCCTACGAGCAGTACTTC.

This clone has a handful of counts. V gene TRBV5-4 combines with J gene TRBJ1-3; 7 bases are a match to TRBD1. V shed 0 bases, J shed 3 bases, and the junction held 3 bases outside the gene matches. CDR1 is SGHNT and CDR2 is YYREEE in the germline V gene (reference sequence). The CDR3 contains 15 residues. The CDR3 region has the DNA TGTGCCAGCAGCTTGGGACAGGGTGGTGGAAACACCATATATTTT. Amino acids: CASSLGQGGGNTIYF.